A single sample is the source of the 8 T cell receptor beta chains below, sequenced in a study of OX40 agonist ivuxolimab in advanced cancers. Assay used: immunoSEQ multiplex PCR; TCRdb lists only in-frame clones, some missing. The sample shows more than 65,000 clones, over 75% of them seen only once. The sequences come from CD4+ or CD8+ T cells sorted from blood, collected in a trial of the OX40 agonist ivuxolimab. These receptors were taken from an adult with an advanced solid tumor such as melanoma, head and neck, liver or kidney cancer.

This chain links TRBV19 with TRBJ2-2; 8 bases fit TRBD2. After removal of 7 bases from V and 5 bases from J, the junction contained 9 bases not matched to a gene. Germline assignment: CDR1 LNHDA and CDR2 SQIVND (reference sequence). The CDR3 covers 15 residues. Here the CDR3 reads CASKPGTSGTGELFF. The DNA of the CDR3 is TGTGCCAGTAAACCCGGGACTAGTGGGACCGGGGAGCTGTTTTTT.

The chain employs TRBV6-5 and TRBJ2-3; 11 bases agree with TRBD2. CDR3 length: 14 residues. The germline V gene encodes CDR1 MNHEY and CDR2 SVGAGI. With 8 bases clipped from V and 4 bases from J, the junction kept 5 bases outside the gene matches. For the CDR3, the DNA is TGTGCCAGCGGCAGACTAGCGGGACCAGATACGCAGTATTTT. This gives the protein CASGRLAGPDTQYF.

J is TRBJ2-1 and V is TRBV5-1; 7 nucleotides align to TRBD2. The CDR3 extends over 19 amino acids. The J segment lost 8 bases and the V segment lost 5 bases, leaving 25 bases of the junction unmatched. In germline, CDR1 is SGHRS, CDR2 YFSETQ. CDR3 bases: TGCGCCAGCAGTTTGAGGCCCCCCGGTGCGGGAGTACTACTCGATGAGCAGTTCTTC. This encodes CASSLRPPGAGVLLDEQFF.

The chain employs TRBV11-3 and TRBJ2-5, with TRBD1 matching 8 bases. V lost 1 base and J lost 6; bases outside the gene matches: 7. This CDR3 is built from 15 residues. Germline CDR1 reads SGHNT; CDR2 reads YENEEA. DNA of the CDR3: TGTGCCAGCAGCTTAGGACAGGGGCTCGAGAAGACCCAGTACTTC. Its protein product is CASSLGQGLEKTQYF. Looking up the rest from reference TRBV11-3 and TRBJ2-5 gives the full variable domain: EAGVVQSPRYKIIEKKQPVAFWCNPISGHNTLYWYLQNLGQGPELLIRYENEEAVDDSQLPKDRFSAERLKGVDSTLKIQPAELGDSAVYLCASSLGQGLEKTQYFGPGTRLLVL.

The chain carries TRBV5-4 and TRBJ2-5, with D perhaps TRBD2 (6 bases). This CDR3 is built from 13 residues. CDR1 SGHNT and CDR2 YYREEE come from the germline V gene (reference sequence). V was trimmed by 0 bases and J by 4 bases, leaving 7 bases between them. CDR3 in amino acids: CASSLEAGETQYF. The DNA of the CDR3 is TGTGCCAGCAGCTTGGAAGCGGGAGAGACCCAGTACTTC. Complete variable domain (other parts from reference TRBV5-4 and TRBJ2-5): ETGVTQSPTHLIKTRGQQVTLRCSSQSGHNTVSWYQQALGQGPQFIFQYYREEENGRGNFPPRFSGLQFPNYSSELNVNALELDDSALYLCASSLEAGETQYFGPGTRLLVL.

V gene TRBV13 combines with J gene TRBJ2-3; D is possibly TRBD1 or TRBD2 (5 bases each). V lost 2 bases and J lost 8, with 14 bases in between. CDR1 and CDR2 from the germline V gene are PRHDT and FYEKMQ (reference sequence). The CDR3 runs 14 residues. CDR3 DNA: TGTGCCAGCAGCTTACGGGACGGTGTCCCTACGCAGTATTTT. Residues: CASSLRDGVPTQYF.

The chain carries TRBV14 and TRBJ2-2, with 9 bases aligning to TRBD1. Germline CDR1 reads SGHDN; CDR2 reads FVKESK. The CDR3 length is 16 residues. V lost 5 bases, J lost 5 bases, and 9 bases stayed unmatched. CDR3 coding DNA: TGTGCCAGCAGCAACTCCGGGACAGGGATTACCGGGGAGCTGTTTTTT. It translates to CASSNSGTGITGELFF.

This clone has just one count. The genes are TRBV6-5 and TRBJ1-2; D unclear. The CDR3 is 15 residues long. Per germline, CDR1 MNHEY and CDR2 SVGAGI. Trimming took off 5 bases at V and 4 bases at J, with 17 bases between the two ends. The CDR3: CASSPNPGSSYGYTF. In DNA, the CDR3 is TGTGCCAGCAGTCCCAACCCTGGCAGCAGCTATGGCTACACCTTC.